The 30 T cell receptor beta chains in this list originate from one sample, sequenced in a study of cytomegalovirus exposure and HLA in healthy donors. Primers included in the PCR were 60 Vbeta and 13 Jbeta primers. Measured with immunoSEQ multiplex PCR; TCRdb has only the in-frame clones, and not every one. The table shows some 110,000 clones, with 76% occurring only once. The source material was PBMCs. The receptor source for this set is a man aged 40-49 years in good health and CMV-seropositive.

The chain carries TRBV11-1 and TRBJ2-7; D unclear. V lost 1 base and J lost 4, with 5 bases in between. Per the germline V gene, CDR1 is SGHAT and CDR2 is FQDESV (reference sequence). The CDR3 runs 12 residues. CDR3 nucleotide sequence: TGTGCCAGCAGCTTAGGACAATACGAGCAGTACTTC. It yields the protein CASSLGQYEQYF.

V gene TRBV19 combines with J gene TRBJ2-7; 7 nucleotides agree with TRBD1. The CDR3 totals 13 residues. V was clipped by 5 bases and J by 5 bases; unmatched bases: 6. The V gene's germline CDR1 is LNHDA and CDR2 SQIVND (reference sequence). The CDR3: CASSSRTGDEQYF. The CDR3 nucleotides are TGTGCCAGTAGTTCCCGGACAGGTGACGAGCAGTACTTC.

As for this clone: Additional DNA sequences in this sample encode the identical CDR3. The chain is built from TRBV7-9 and TRBJ2-7, with D perhaps TRBD2 (7 bases). Germline V gives CDR1 SEHNR, CDR2 FQNEAQ (reference sequence). There are 12 residues in the CDR3. V was clipped by 3 bases and J by 6 bases, with 9 bases between them. The CDR3 sequence: CASSLGGGEQYF. The DNA of the CDR3 is TGTGCCAGCAGCTTGGGAGGGGGCGAGCAGTACTTC.

This chain uses TRBV4-2 with TRBJ2-3, with 10 bases aligning to TRBD2. The CDR3 has 15 amino acids. V dropped 3 bases and J dropped 5; count of bases not matched to a gene: 5. Germline-derived CDR1 and CDR2 are LGHNA and YNFKEQ. CDR3 loop: CASSQLAGEGDTQYF. DNA of the CDR3: TGTGCCAGCAGCCAGCTAGCGGGAGAAGGAGATACGCAGTATTTT.

A remark on this clone: One end of the junction is discordant with germline, which a read error may explain. The chain carries TRBV5-1 and TRBJ2-6, with 10 bases lining up with TRBD1. CDR1 SGHRS and CDR2 YFSETQ come from the germline V gene. The CDR3 covers 21 residues. CDR3 residues: CASSYPSGTGDFLSGANGLTF. The CDR3 nucleotides read TGCGCCAGCAGCTACCCCTCGGGGACAGGGGACTTTCTCTCTGGGGCCAACGGCCTGACTTTC.

V and J are TRBV5-8 and TRBJ2-5, with D possibly being TRBD2 (6 bases). The CDR3 covers 15 residues. Germline assignment: CDR1 SGHTS and CDR2 YDEGEE. The ends were cut back, 0 bases at V and 1 base at J, with 10 bases in the middle. The CDR3 sequence: CASSLVTGVQETQYF. The DNA of the CDR3 is TGTGCCAGCAGCTTGGTAACGGGGGTCCAAGAGACCCAGTACTTC.

The J gene is TRBJ1-5, the V gene TRBV10-1; the D gene is possibly TRBD1 (5 bases). The CDR3 spans 14 residues. Deletions cut 3 bases from V and 4 bases from J, with 10 bases between. Germline V gene data show CDR1 as WNHNN and CDR2 as SYGVQD (reference sequence). The CDR3 protein is CASSEGRGNQPQHF. The CDR3 DNA sequence: TGCGCCAGCAGTGAAGGAAGGGGTAATCAGCCCCAGCATTTT.

The chain combines TRBV30 with TRBJ2-7; TRBD1 matches 9 bases. This CDR3 contains 13 residues. Germline V gene data show CDR1 as GTSNPN and CDR2 as SVGIG (reference sequence). V dropped 6 bases and J dropped 5; count of bases not matched to a gene: 8. CDR3 amino acids: CACLEDRGNEQYF. The CDR3, as DNA: TGTGCCTGTCTAGAGGACAGGGGAAACGAGCAGTACTTC.

This sequence joins TRBV5-6 and TRBJ1-2, with 10 bases that match TRBD1. The V gene end was trimmed by 0 bases and the J gene end by 13 bases; junction bases not matched to a gene: 6. The CDR3 covers 13 residues. Germline V gene sequence: CDR1 SGHDT, CDR2 YYEEEE. CDR3 coding DNA: TGTGCCAGCAGCTTGGGGGGACAGGGGAGCGGCACCTTC. This translates into CASSLGGQGSGTF.

The chain employs TRBV6-5 and TRBJ2-1, with TRBD2 as a possible D gene (6 bases). Germline-derived CDR1 and CDR2 are MNHEY and SVGAGI. This CDR3 is built from 12 residues. V was trimmed by 8 bases and J by 8 bases, leaving 13 bases between them. The CDR3 DNA sequence: TGTGCCAGCGGATGGAGGGTGGATGAGCAGTTCTTC. This gives the protein CASGWRVDEQFF.

This clone was counted only a few times. This rearrangement joins TRBV7-3 to TRBJ1-5, with TRBD1 identical over 8 bases. The CDR3 consists of 17 residues. V was clipped by 5 bases and J by 1 base; unmatched bases: 10. Germline CDR1 is SGHTA and CDR2 is FQGTGA. CDR3 loop: CASSVKDRVFSNQPQHF. For the CDR3, the DNA is TGTGCCAGCAGCGTAAAGGACAGGGTCTTCAGCAATCAGCCCCAGCATTTT.

The rearrangement links TRBV5-8 to TRBJ1-1, with D uncertain. Germline V gene data show CDR1 as SGHTS and CDR2 as YDEGEE. The V end was cut by 0 bases, the J end by 0 bases, with 6 bases between. The length of the CDR3 is 14 residues. DNA of the CDR3: TGTGCCAGCAGCTTGGGTTTTATGAACACTGAAGCTTTCTTT. The encoded protein is CASSLGFMNTEAFF.

J is TRBJ1-1 and V is TRBV2; TRBD1 agrees at 9 bases. This CDR3 comprises 15 residues. After removal of 8 bases from V and 11 bases from J, the junction contained 18 bases not matched to a gene. CDR1 and CDR2 (germline): SNHLY, FYNNEI. The CDR3 region is CASLQNRDREGGAFF. DNA of the CDR3: TGTGCCAGCCTACAAAACCGGGACAGGGAAGGTGGGGCTTTCTTT.

The rearrangement joins TRBV5-4 to TRBJ2-7, with D perhaps matching TRBD1 (5 bases). This CDR3 is built from 14 residues. Trimming left V 3 bases short and J 4 bases short, with 14 bases between. CDR1 and CDR2 (germline): SGHNT, YYREEE (reference sequence). In DNA form, the CDR3 reads TGTGCCAGCAGCTCTCAGGGATCGGGTTACGAGCAGTACTTC. It translates to CASSSQGSGYEQYF.

This chain's CDR3 is CASSQAVKYNEQFF. CDR3 nucleotide sequence: TGTGCCAGCAGCCAAGCGGTAAAGTACAATGAGCAGTTCTTC. The chain has TRBV14 and TRBJ2-1; no clear D. The germline gives CDR1 SGHDN, CDR2 FVKESK. Trimming pared 1 base from V and 4 bases from J, leaving 8 bases between. The CDR3 contains 14 residues.

J is TRBJ2-2 and V is TRBV18, with 7 positions matching TRBD1. Looked up from germline, CDR1 is KGHSH and CDR2 is LQKENI. This CDR3 region has 15 residues. The junction had 1 base not matched to a gene; V was cut back by 3 bases and J by 0 bases. The CDR3 nucleotides read TGTGCCAGCTCACCCGGGACAGCGAACACCGGGGAGCTGTTTTTT. Amino acids: CASSPGTANTGELFF.

The J gene is TRBJ2-5, the V gene TRBV29-1, with D hard to call. There are 13 residues in the CDR3. Germline V gene data show CDR1 as SQVTM and CDR2 as ANQGSEA. The V gene lost 6 bases and the J gene lost 5 bases, with 16 bases spanning the gap. The CDR3 sequence: CSVGAPVRETQYF. CDR3 DNA sequence: TGCAGCGTCGGCGCACCCGTGAGGGAGACCCAGTACTTC.

V is TRBV7-2 and J is TRBJ2-7, with 15 bases identical to TRBD2. CDR1 SGHTA and CDR2 FQGNSA come from the germline V gene. The V segment lost 1 base and the J segment 4 bases; nucleotides outside the gene matches: 2. This CDR3 contains 16 residues. CDR3 nucleotides: TGTGCCAGCAGCTTAGATGGGACTAGCGGGGGGTACGAGCAGTACTTC. Translated, it gives CASSLDGTSGGYEQYF.

This clone has only one observation. The chain links TRBV11-3 to TRBJ2-1; the D is unclear. The CDR3 sequence is 14 residues long. Germline CDR1 and CDR2: SGHNT and YENEEA. The V and J ends lost 2 bases and 9 bases respectively, with 14 bases between them. CDR3: CASSLRPGVSEQFF. The CDR3 DNA sequence: TGTGCCAGCAGCTTAAGGCCCGGAGTGAGTGAGCAGTTCTTC.

The chain uses TRBV30 and TRBJ1-3; 7 nucleotides line up with TRBD1. CDR1 is GTSNPN, CDR2 SVGIG, per germline (reference sequence). The CDR3 is 16 amino acids. Germline trimming cut 1 base from V and 2 bases from J; bases unmatched to any gene: 8. The CDR3 spells CAWSAENRGPGNTIYF. CDR3 nucleotides: TGTGCCTGGAGTGCAGAAAACAGGGGTCCTGGAAACACCATATATTTT.

The chain has TRBV30 and TRBJ1-6, with 10 nucleotides matching TRBD1. The CDR3 has 15 amino acids. With V trimmed by 6 bases and J by 9 bases, 11 bases remained unmatched. Per the germline V gene, CDR1 is GTSNPN and CDR2 is SVGIG (reference sequence). Here the CDR3 DNA reads TGTGCCTGTCGGTGGGACAGGGGTGTTTTTTCACCCCTCCACTTT. Amino acid sequence: CACRWDRGVFSPLHF.

In nucleotides, the CDR3 is TGCGCCAGCAGCCAATCCCTAGAGCAGTTCTTC. It translates to CASSQSLEQFF. The genes are TRBV4-1 and TRBJ2-1; D uncertain. The V end lost 2 bases, the J end lost 10 bases, and 6 bases lay between the germline ends. The CDR3 runs to 11 residues. CDR1 and CDR2 from the germline V gene are MGHRA and YSYEKL.

This sequence joins TRBV5-6 and TRBJ1-5; 10 bases line up with TRBD1. CDR3 length: 15 amino acids. Trimming at V came to 4 bases and at J to 6 bases, leaving 7 bases not matched to a gene. The germline CDR1 and CDR2 sequences are SGHDT and YYEEEE. The DNA for the CDR3 is TGTGCCAGCAGCCACGGACAGGGGGTGCGTCAGCCCCAGCATTTT. Its protein product is CASSHGQGVRQPQHF. Full variable domain (outside the CDR3, taken from reference TRBV5-6 and TRBJ1-5): DAGVTQSPTHLIKTRGQQVTLRCSPKSGHDTVSWYQQALGQGPQFIFQYYEEEERQRGNFPDRFSGHQFPNYSSELNVNALLLGDSALYLCASSHGQGVRQPQHFGDGTRLSIL.

The chain employs TRBV28 and TRBJ1-4; 8 bases line up with TRBD1. The V and J ends lost 6 bases and 6 bases, in that order; junction bases with no gene match: 9. CDR1 and CDR2 (germline): MDHEN, SYDVKM. The CDR3 contains 15 residues. The CDR3 is CASRYRRGLDEKLFF. Here the CDR3 DNA reads TGTGCCAGCAGATATCGCAGGGGGCTTGATGAAAAACTGTTTTTT.

This clone came up once. This chain connects TRBV15 to TRBJ1-5; 11 bases fit TRBD1. The CDR3 runs to 17 residues. The V and J ends lost 1 base and 7 bases, in that order; junction bases with no gene match: 9. Germline CDR1 is LNHNV and CDR2 is YYDKDF (reference sequence). The CDR3 region has the DNA TGTGCCACCAGCAGAGTAGGACAGGGGGCGCGGGGACAGCCCCAGCATTTT. Translated: CATSRVGQGARGQPQHF.

This clone was seen only once. The V call is TRBV7-3, the J call TRBJ2-3; 7 bases are shared with TRBD1. This CDR3 has 13 residues. V trimming: 3 bases; J trimming: 5 bases; junction bases outside the gene matches: 2. Per germline, CDR1 SGHTA and CDR2 FQGTGA. As DNA, the CDR3 is TGTGCCAGCAGCTTCAGGGGGATAGATACGCAGTATTTT. This sequence encodes CASSFRGIDTQYF.

This clone has a single count. V usage is TRBV15 and J usage is TRBJ2-5, with TRBD2 identical over 7 bases. The ends lost 1 base at V and 4 bases at J; junction bases unmatched: 3. Germline V lookup: CDR1 LNHNV, CDR2 YYDKDF (reference sequence). The CDR3 consists of 14 residues. The CDR3 reads CATSRGGGGETQYF. The CDR3, as DNA: TGTGCCACCAGCAGAGGAGGCGGGGGAGAGACCCAGTACTTC.

This clone was seen a few times. The chain recombines TRBV27 with TRBJ1-2; D may be TRBD1 (6 bases). Trimming shortened V by 3 bases and J by 6 bases, and 11 bases separated the two germline ends. The CDR3 extends over 13 amino acids. Germline loops: CDR1 MNHEY, CDR2 SMNVEV (reference sequence). CDR3 region: CASSFTGWDGYTF. DNA of the CDR3: TGTGCCAGCAGTTTCACAGGGTGGGATGGCTACACCTTC.

The chain uses TRBV11-2 and TRBJ2-7; 8 nucleotides agree with TRBD1. CDR1 is SGHAT, CDR2 FQNNGV, per germline. This CDR3 contains 14 residues. Losses at the gene ends were 7 bases for V and 6 bases for J; bases not matched to a gene: 11. This chain's CDR3 is CASTTRQGTGEQYF. The DNA for the CDR3 is TGTGCCAGCACCACAAGACAGGGGACGGGCGAGCAGTACTTC. The variable domain in full, completed from reference TRBV11-2 and TRBJ2-7, reads EAGVAQSPRYKIIEKRQSVAFWCNPISGHATLYWYQQILGQGPKLLIQFQNNGVVDDSQLPKDRFSAERLKGVDSTLKIQPAKLEDSAVYLCASTTRQGTGEQYFGPGTRLTVT.

This clone was seen only a few times. Distinct nucleotide sequences in the sample also encode this CDR3. The gene calls are TRBV5-4 and TRBJ2-3; TRBD2 matches at 10 bases. The trim removed 4 bases at V and 0 bases at J, leaving 5 bases unmatched. Germline CDR1 SGHNT, CDR2 YYREEE (reference sequence). CDR3 length: 16 amino acids. CDR3 sequence reads: CASSPRTSGSTDTQYF. CDR3 nucleotides: TGTGCCAGCAGCCCCCGGACTAGCGGAAGCACAGATACGCAGTATTTT.